The 29 T cell receptor beta chains given below trace back to one sample, sequenced in a study of Graves' ophthalmopathy and Graves' hyperthyroidism. The sequenced template was RNA, covering the TCR beta CDR3 region. The authors performed first-round RT-PCR with HTBI primers and then a second-round multiplex PCR. From the multiplex PCR reads, TCRdb called clonotypes with MiXCR, one entry per CDR3 protein. The sample lists roughly 1.1 million distinct CDR3 sequences, approximately 35% occurring once. The sample was peripheral blood or thyroid tissue (not recorded which). These receptors were collected from an adult man with Graves' hyperthyroidism.

J is TRBJ1-2 and V is TRBV5-1, with 8 bases identical to TRBD1. The trim removed 0 bases at V and 3 bases at J, leaving 4 bases unmatched. Germline-derived CDR1 and CDR2 are SGHRS and YFSETQ. The CDR3 length is 15 residues. For the CDR3, the DNA is TGCGCCAGCAGCTTGGATCCAGGGGGCGACTATGGCTACACCTTC. The encoded protein is CASSLDPGGDYGYTF. Looking up the rest from reference TRBV5-1 and TRBJ1-2 gives the full variable domain: KAGVTQTPRYLIKTRGQQVTLSCSPISGHRSVSWYQQTPGQGLQFLFEYFSETQRNKGNFPGRFSGRQFSNSRSEMNVSTLELGDSALYLCASSLDPGGDYGYTFGSGTRLTVV.

The chain recombines TRBV7-2 with TRBJ1-6; 7 bases are shared with TRBD1. Germline V CDR1 and CDR2: SGHTA, FQGNSA. The CDR3 covers 15 residues. Unmatched junction bases numbered 6, after V lost 1 base and J lost 9 bases. The CDR3 region is CASSLGAGGSSPLHF. CDR3 sequence (DNA): TGTGCCAGCAGCTTAGGGGCAGGGGGTAGTTCACCCCTCCACTTT.

With regard to this clonotype: Since a much larger clone is just one base distant, this may be a read error. The chain carries TRBV9 and TRBJ2-7; D tentatively reads TRBD1 or TRBD2 (7 bases each). The CDR3 consists of 15 residues. Germline V lookup: CDR1 SGDLS, CDR2 YYNGEE. V lost 3 bases and J 2 bases, leaving 15 bases between the germline ends. The CDR3 DNA sequence: TGTGCCAGCAGCGCAGGGGGGGACCCCGCCTACGAGCAGTACTTC. Residues: CASSAGGDPAYEQYF.

The rearrangement uses TRBV19 and TRBJ1-5, with D possibly matching TRBD1 (5 bases). Deletions cut 6 bases from V and 3 bases from J, with 24 bases between. The CDR3 is 18 residues long. Germline values: CDR1 LNHDA, CDR2 SQIVND (reference sequence). The CDR3, as DNA: TGTGCCAGTAGCCCTATCGACAGCATCGGGATAGCCAATCAGCCCCAGCATTTT. Its protein is CASSPIDSIGIANQPQHF.

In its sample, this clonotype was seen many times. The chain employs TRBV20-1 and TRBJ2-7, with 9 bases matching TRBD1. After removal of 3 bases from V and 7 bases from J, the junction contained 7 bases not matched to a gene. This CDR3 comprises 13 residues. Germline V gene lookup returns CDR1 DFQATT and CDR2 SNEGSKA (reference sequence). The CDR3: CSARGWDREEQYF. The CDR3 DNA reads TGCAGTGCTAGGGGCTGGGACAGGGAAGAGCAGTACTTC.

In its sample, this clonotype was seen many times. The chain links TRBV9 to TRBJ1-2, with TRBD1 matching over 8 bases. The V and J ends lost 5 bases and 12 bases, in that order; junction bases with no gene match: 15. The CDR3 length is 14 residues. Per germline, CDR1 SGDLS and CDR2 YYNGEE. As DNA, the CDR3 is TGTGCCAGCAGTGTCCGGGACAGGTTTCCCGAGCACACCTTC. It specifies CASSVRDRFPEHTF.

In its sample, this clonotype was seen many times. This chain joins TRBV19 and TRBJ2-7; tentatively, D is TRBD1 (5 bases). This CDR3 spans 15 amino acids. V lost 4 bases and J lost 2, with 15 bases in between. The germline gives CDR1 LNHDA, CDR2 SQIVND (reference sequence). CDR3 nucleotides: TGTGCCAGTAGTAGCGAAGTTAGCAGGGCCTACGAGCAGTACTTC. Its protein is CASSSEVSRAYEQYF.

Many counts were recorded for this clonotype. This sequence joins TRBV12-3 or TRBV12-4 and TRBJ1-1, with a tentative D call TRBD1 (6 bases). The CDR3 is 13 residues long. V was shortened by 6 bases and J by 12 bases, with 20 bases between the two germline ends. CDR3 in DNA: TGTGCCAGCAGCCAATTTAACAGGGTGGAAACTTTCTTT. It is translated as CASSQFNRVETFF.

This chain links TRBV29-1 with TRBJ2-7; D might be TRBD1 (7 bases). Germline-derived CDR1 and CDR2 are SQVTM and ANQGSEA. V was shortened by 8 bases and J by 6 bases, with 20 bases between the two germline ends. The CDR3 extends over 13 amino acids. The CDR3 protein is CSLVRQGLGEQYF. CDR3 DNA sequence: TGCAGCTTAGTCCGACAGGGACTGGGCGAGCAGTACTTC.

This clonotype was picked up a small number of times. The chain joins TRBV4-3 to TRBJ2-5, with 10 bases that match TRBD2. CDR1 is LGHNA and CDR2 is YSLEER in the germline V gene. J gave up 5 bases and V 3 bases, and 15 bases lay outside the gene matches. This CDR3 has 18 amino acids. For the CDR3, the DNA is TGCGCCAGCAGCCAGACCCACCTAGCGGGAGCTGCATTTGAGACCCAGTACTTC. Amino acids: CASSQTHLAGAAFETQYF.

A single count supports this clonotype. The V call is TRBV2, the J call TRBJ2-2; no definite D call. Trimming pared 6 bases from V and 7 bases from J, leaving 6 bases between. Germline CDR1 reads SNHLY; CDR2 reads FYNNEI. This CDR3 has 11 residues. The CDR3 DNA reads TGTGCCAGCAGGTTGGTCGGGGAGCTGTTTTTT. As protein: CASRLVGELFF.

This clonotype was found many times. This sequence joins TRBV19 and TRBJ1-2, with D perhaps matching TRBD1 (5 bases). Trimming took off 5 bases at V and 3 bases at J, with 13 bases between the two ends. This CDR3 comprises 14 residues. The V gene's germline CDR1 is LNHDA and CDR2 SQIVND (reference sequence). CDR3 sequence reads: CASSPRVSDYGYTF. CDR3 in DNA: TGTGCCAGTAGTCCCAGGGTATCGGACTATGGCTACACCTTC.

This chain links TRBV6-5 with TRBJ1-2; no reliable D call. Germline-derived CDR1 and CDR2 are MNHEY and SVGAGI. This CDR3 region has 12 residues. With 3 bases removed from V and 7 bases from J, the gap between germline ends came to 9 bases. The CDR3 is CASSYGRRGYTF. Written as DNA, the CDR3 is TGTGCCAGCAGTTATGGTCGGCGTGGCTACACCTTC.

This clonotype was counted many times. V is TRBV7-8 and J is TRBJ1-4, with no clear D. V was cut by 2 bases and J by 8 bases, with 9 bases left in between. Looked up from germline, CDR1 is SGHVS and CDR2 is FQNEAQ. This CDR3 comprises 13 residues. CDR3 coding DNA: TGTGCCAGCAGCTTATTGGCGAGAGAAAAACTGTTTTTT. Translation: CASSLLAREKLFF.

This clonotype was found many times. The V gene is TRBV7-9, the J gene TRBJ1-1; unclear D gene. V lost 7 bases and J lost 0, with 9 bases in between. Germline assignment: CDR1 SEHNR and CDR2 FQNEAQ (reference sequence). The CDR3 sequence is 13 residues long. As DNA, the CDR3 is TGTGCCAGCATCGGGGAAATGAACACTGAAGCTTTCTTT. Encoded protein: CASIGEMNTEAFF.

This clonotype was seen many times. The CDR3: CASSSGSAGGIYEQYF. The CDR3 coding sequence is TGTGCCAGCAGCTCAGGGTCGGCAGGAGGGATCTACGAGCAGTACTTC. This chain connects TRBV7-2 to TRBJ2-7; D may be TRBD2 (6 bases). The CDR3 is made up of 16 amino acids. The germline V gene encodes CDR1 SGHTA and CDR2 FQGNSA. Between the trimmed V and J ends, which lost 4 bases and 3 bases, there was a span of 19 bases.

This clonotype was found many times. The chain has TRBV20-1 and TRBJ2-7, with D unclear. Trimming took 4 bases from V and 4 from J, leaving 11 bases between them. Germline V gene data show CDR1 as DFQATT and CDR2 as SNEGSKA (reference sequence). This CDR3 spans 12 amino acids. DNA of the CDR3: TGCAGTGCTAAGCCGACACAATACGAGCAGTACTTC. This encodes CSAKPTQYEQYF.

This clonotype was found once. The junction does not match germline at one end; this may be a read error. The chain employs TRBV19 and TRBJ2-6; 10 positions agree with TRBD1. Germline CDR1 reads LNHDA; CDR2 reads SQIVND (reference sequence). This CDR3 is built from 17 residues. The CDR3 DNA is TGTGCCAGTAGTATTAGGGACAGGGGCTCTGAGGCCAACGTCCTGACTTTC. It yields the protein CASSIRDRGSEANVLTF.

As regards this clonotype: The CDR3 end shows no conserved phenylalanine or tryptophan, and so a read error is likely. J is TRBJ1-4 and V is TRBV15; a weak D match, TRBD1 (5 bases). The CDR3 is 15 residues long. Trimming pared 8 bases from V and 0 bases from J, leaving 13 bases between. CDR1 LNHNV and CDR2 YYDKDF come from the germline V gene (reference sequence). The CDR3 coding sequence is TGTGCCACCGCCAGACAGCCCGCAACTAATGAAAAACTGTTTGTA. Protein product: CATARQPATNEKLFV.

The V and J genes are TRBV7-2 and TRBJ2-7, with 7 bases aligning to TRBD2. The CDR3 has 16 amino acids. After removal of 5 bases from V and 1 base from J, the junction contained 11 bases not matched to a gene. Germline loops: CDR1 SGHTA, CDR2 FQGNSA. CDR3 nucleotides: TGTGCCAGCAGCCCTCTGAGGCTAGCGGTTTCCTACGAGCAGTACTTC. Protein: CASSPLRLAVSYEQYF.

This clonotype has just a few counts. This sequence joins TRBV20-1 and TRBJ2-7; TRBD2 matches 11 bases. V dropped 7 bases and J dropped 5; count of bases not matched to a gene: 10. From germline, CDR1 is DFQATT and CDR2 SNEGSKA (reference sequence). The CDR3 runs to 14 residues. Written as DNA, the CDR3 is TGCAGTGGGAGACTAGCGGGACCGGTCGACGAGCAGTACTTC. Amino acid sequence: CSGRLAGPVDEQYF.

In its sample, this clonotype was seen many times. The chain uses TRBV10-3 and TRBJ1-3, with a tentative D call TRBD1 (6 bases). V was pared by 11 bases and J by 0 bases, with 14 bases between. CDR3 length: 14 residues. Germline V gene lookup returns CDR1 ENHRY and CDR2 SYGVKD. The CDR3 region is CAAEGHTSGNTIYF. The CDR3 DNA follows: TGTGCCGCTGAGGGACACACCTCTGGAAACACCATATATTTT.

This rearrangement joins TRBV27 to TRBJ1-1; the match to TRBD1 covers 8 bases. Germline V gene lookup returns CDR1 MNHEY and CDR2 SMNVEV (reference sequence). Trimming cost V 3 bases and J 4 bases; bases outside gene matches: 10. The CDR3 has 16 residues. In nucleotides, the CDR3 is TGTGCCAGCAGTTTCAGTCAGGGGGCGCGGGGCACTGAAGCTTTCTTT. Translating it yields CASSFSQGARGTEAFF.

This clonotype was detected only once. This sequence joins TRBV15 and TRBJ2-5, with 15 bases aligning to TRBD2. From germline, CDR1 is LNHNV and CDR2 YYDKDF (reference sequence). The CDR3 is made up of 16 amino acids. Trimming at V came to 5 bases and at J to 4 bases, leaving 5 bases not matched to a gene. CDR3 protein: CATSRGLAGGRETQYF. CDR3 sequence (DNA): TGTGCCACCAGCCGGGGACTAGCGGGGGGCCGAGAGACCCAGTACTTC.

This clonotype has a handful of counts. The genes are TRBV4-3 and TRBJ2-7; the D is unclear. CDR3 length equals 15 residues. Trimming cost V 2 bases and J 2 bases, with 13 bases left between them. From germline, CDR1 is LGHNA and CDR2 YSLEER. CDR3 sequence reads: CASSQQIGGAYEQYF. CDR3 in DNA: TGCGCCAGCAGCCAACAGATCGGCGGAGCCTACGAGCAGTACTTC.

The sample holds many counts of this clonotype. The rearrangement uses TRBV7-3 and TRBJ2-7; TRBD2 might be the D (5 bases). The CDR3 contains 13 residues. Germline V gene data show CDR1 as SGHTA and CDR2 as FQGTGA. V gave up 2 bases and J gave up 5 bases, with 10 bases separating them. The CDR3 bases are TGTGCCAGCAGCTTACAGTTCGGGAACGAGCAGTACTTC. This encodes CASSLQFGNEQYF.

The chain carries TRBV11-2 and TRBJ2-7; 9 nucleotides agree with TRBD2. The trim removed 7 bases at V and 4 bases at J, leaving 20 bases unmatched. The CDR3 contains 18 residues. Per germline, CDR1 SGHAT and CDR2 FQNNGV. The CDR3 nucleotides read TGTGCCAGCATCCACCGGGACAGAAGTGCTAGCGGGACTTACGAGCAGTACTTC. Its translation is CASIHRDRSASGTYEQYF.

This clonotype was recorded at least ten times. The V call is TRBV11-3, the J call TRBJ2-5; D is unresolved. Germline CDR1 and CDR2: SGHNT and YENEEA. Trimming took 5 bases from V and 0 from J, leaving 13 bases between them. This CDR3 contains 15 residues. In DNA form, the CDR3 reads TGTGCCAGCAGCCAGAACAGAGCGTACCAAGAGACCCAGTACTTC. Translation: CASSQNRAYQETQYF.

The rearrangement joins TRBV11-2 to TRBJ2-7; D is uncertain. Germline CDR1 is SGHAT and CDR2 is FQNNGV. V was cut by 6 bases and J by 7 bases, with 13 bases left in between. CDR3 length: 12 residues. CDR3 in amino acids: CASSEQCWEQYF. CDR3 nucleotides: TGTGCCAGCAGTGAACAATGTTGGGAGCAGTACTTC. Full variable domain (outside the CDR3, taken from reference TRBV11-2 and TRBJ2-7): EAGVAQSPRYKIIEKRQSVAFWCNPISGHATLYWYQQILGQGPKLLIQFQNNGVVDDSQLPKDRFSAERLKGVDSTLKIQPAKLEDSAVYLCASSEQCWEQYFGPGTRLTVT.